This TCR beta chain was observed in a study of read filtering for tumor transcriptome and immune sequencing (dated by TCRdb to about 2020). Broadly, across the study: The cohort consisted of about 17 male and some 15 female patients, with a mean age of about 64 years and an age range of roughly 45 to 85. Per sample, about 3.5 to 10.27 million TCR-region mapped reads were obtained with IR-seq, compared with only roughly 80 to 1273 with RNA-seq. By revised international staging, roughly 8 patients were R-ISS I, over 15 were R-ISS II and about seven were R-ISS III. TCR repertoires obtained by targeted immune repertoire sequencing and by bulk whole-transcriptome sequencing performed on the same bone marrow samples were compared. After DNase treatment, whole-transcriptome libraries were prepared using the TruSeq RNA Access Library Prep Kit. One main goal was a read-filtering strategy for immune repertoire data, in particular deciding whether clonotypes backed by only one read should be removed. Overall study results and their limits: The sorted CD138-negative fraction was not purified T cells but a mixed bone marrow immune population. Single-read clonotypes made up about 82% of clonotypes but about 3.5% of total reads in IR-seq, and 70% to 75% of clonotypes and approximately 48% of reads in RNA-seq. When single-read clonotypes were removed, the proportions of shared clonotypes in IR-seq and RNA-seq correlated more strongly. Compared with RNA-seq, IR-seq captured clonotypes at much higher depth and more reliably, and a smaller IR-seq throughput was enough to identify most shared clonotypes.

The Immunoverse kit was used to build TCR libraries from roughly 440 ng RNA, with molecular barcoded adaptors covering alpha/delta and beta/gamma chains. TCR library preparation was performed with the same RNA that was used for transcriptome sequencing. An Illumina HiSeq 4000 with 2 x 150 cycles was used to sequence the TCR libraries. Per the original workflow: TCR reads were aligned to human V, D, J and C references and assembled into CDR3 clonotypes with MiXCR, including quality filtering and error correction. The tcR package in R was used for analysis of clonotype counts and gene usage diversity. For inspection of raw mapping reads, RNA-seq reads were mapped by STAR aligner version 2.5.3a onto GRCh37 of the human genome. To test how sequencing depth affects detected clonotypes, IR-seq fastq files were randomly downsampled with Seqtk 1.3. TCRdb handled the public reads itself, with Q25 trimming in fastp and clone calling in MiXCR, and kept productive beta chains. One record per CDR3 amino acid sequence lists the most common genes and DNA. Here the V and J calls rest on TCRdb's processing, not on the authors' analysis. The sample has 9,000 to 9,500 distinct CDR3 sequences on record, more than 15% of them singletons. 25% to 30% of the sample is taken by the ten largest.

Each patient had bone marrow sampled at the time of active disease. Ficoll-Hypaque density gradient centrifugation was used to isolate the bone marrow mononuclear cells. Myeloma plasma cells were removed and CD138-negative cells were collected by negative selection after labeling with CD138 magnetic microbeads on a MACS separator. The purity of the isolated cells was checked by flow cytometry with CD138 antibodies on an Attune NxT. Total RNA was extracted with TRIzol reagent and quantified with a NanoDrop spectrophotometer. For each patient, paired RNA-seq and IR-seq were run on the CD138-negative bone marrow sample from that patient. V loses 0 bases, J loses 1 base, and the germline ends lie 7 bases apart. From the germline V gene (reference sequence), CDR1 is DFQATT and CDR2 is SNEGSKA. Its CDR3 holds 15 amino acids, cysteine through phenylalanine. The only DNA kept is the CDR3, 45 bases in frame from the first base.

In this sample, this clonotype turned up many times. No cognate antigen has been identified for it. Base qualities were left out, and no much larger clone turns up one base away. The chain employs TRBV20-1 and TRBJ2-6; the D gene is unclear. Sequenced sample: a population of CD138-negative cells sorted from bone marrow. The cell subset or site label here, explained by the study, means: bone marrow mononuclear cells depleted of CD138+ plasma/myeloma cells by negative magnetic selection. This clonotype originated in a donor aged 40 or older with multiple myeloma. The DNA sequence is given as TGCAGTGCTAGAGATCAGCAATCTGGGGCCAACGTCCTGACTTTC. This codes for CSARDQQSGANVLTF.